This TCR beta chain was identified during a study of tumor and adjacent non-tumor tissue in lung cancer. Details on this clonotype: One end of the junction does not line up with germline, which may come from a read error.

RNA was extracted from bulk tissue without any cell sorting. The CDR3 length is 12 residues. The germline gives CDR1 MNHEY, CDR2 SVGEGT. Three rounds of nested PCR, following a modified ARM-PCR protocol, produced the TCRbeta library. From the multiplex PCR reads, TCRdb called clonotypes with MiXCR, one entry per CDR3 protein. The sample has about 110,000 distinct CDR3 sequences; 60% to 80% are singletons. The specimen was lung tumor tissue. The chain has TRBV6-2 or TRBV6-3 and TRBJ1-1; D is unresolved. This receptor was taken from a woman aged 60-75 years with non-small cell lung cancer. In DNA, the CDR3 is TGTGCCAGTAGTTATTGGGAAACTGAAGTTTTCTTT. It is translated as CASSYWETEVFF.